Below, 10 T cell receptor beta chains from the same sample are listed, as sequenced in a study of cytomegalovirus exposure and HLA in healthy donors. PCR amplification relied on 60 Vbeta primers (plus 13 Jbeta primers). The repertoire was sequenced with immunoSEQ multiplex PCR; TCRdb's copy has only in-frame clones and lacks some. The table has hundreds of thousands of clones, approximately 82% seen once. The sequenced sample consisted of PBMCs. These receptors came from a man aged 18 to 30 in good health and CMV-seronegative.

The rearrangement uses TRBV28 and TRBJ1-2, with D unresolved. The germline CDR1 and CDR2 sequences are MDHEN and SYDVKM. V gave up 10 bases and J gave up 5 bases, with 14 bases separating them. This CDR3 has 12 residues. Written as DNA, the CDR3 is TGTGCCACACAGCTAACAACTTATGGCTACACCTTC. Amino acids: CATQLTTYGYTF.

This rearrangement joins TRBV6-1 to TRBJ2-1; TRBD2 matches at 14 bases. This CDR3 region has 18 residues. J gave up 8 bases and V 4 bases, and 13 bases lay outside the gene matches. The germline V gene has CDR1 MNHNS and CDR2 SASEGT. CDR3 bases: TGTGCCAGCAGTGGAGGGAACCCGGGACTAGCGGGAGTCGATGAGCAGTTCTTC. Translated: CASSGGNPGLAGVDEQFF.

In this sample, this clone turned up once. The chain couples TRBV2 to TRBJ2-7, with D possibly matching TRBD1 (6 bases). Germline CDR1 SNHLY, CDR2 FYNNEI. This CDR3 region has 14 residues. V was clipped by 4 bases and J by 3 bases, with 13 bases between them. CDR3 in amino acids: CASSGTEQSYEQYF. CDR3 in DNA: TGTGCCAGCAGTGGGACAGAGCAAAGCTACGAGCAGTACTTC.

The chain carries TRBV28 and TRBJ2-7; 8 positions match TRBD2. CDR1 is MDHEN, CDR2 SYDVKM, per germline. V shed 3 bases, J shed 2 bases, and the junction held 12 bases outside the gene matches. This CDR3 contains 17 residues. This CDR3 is CASSFPGGAGWAYEQYF. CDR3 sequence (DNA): TGTGCCAGCAGTTTCCCCGGGGGGGCGGGATGGGCCTACGAGCAGTACTTC.

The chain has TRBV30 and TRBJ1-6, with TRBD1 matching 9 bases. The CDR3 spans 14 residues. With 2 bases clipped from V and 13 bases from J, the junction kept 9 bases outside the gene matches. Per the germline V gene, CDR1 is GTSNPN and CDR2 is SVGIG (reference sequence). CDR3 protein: CAWSRQGEIQPLHF. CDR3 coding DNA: TGTGCCTGGAGTAGACAGGGGGAAATTCAGCCCCTCCACTTT.

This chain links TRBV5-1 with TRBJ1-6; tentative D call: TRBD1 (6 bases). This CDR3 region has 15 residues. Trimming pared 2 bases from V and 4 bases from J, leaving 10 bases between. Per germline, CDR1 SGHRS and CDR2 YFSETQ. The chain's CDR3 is CASSFGDTYNSPLHF. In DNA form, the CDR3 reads TGCGCCAGCAGCTTCGGGGACACGTATAATTCACCCCTCCACTTT. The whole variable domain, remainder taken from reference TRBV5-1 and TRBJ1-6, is KAGVTQTPRYLIKTRGQQVTLSCSPISGHRSVSWYQQTPGQGLQFLFEYFSETQRNKGNFPGRFSGRQFSNSRSEMNVSTLELGDSALYLCASSFGDTYNSPLHFGNGTRLTVT.

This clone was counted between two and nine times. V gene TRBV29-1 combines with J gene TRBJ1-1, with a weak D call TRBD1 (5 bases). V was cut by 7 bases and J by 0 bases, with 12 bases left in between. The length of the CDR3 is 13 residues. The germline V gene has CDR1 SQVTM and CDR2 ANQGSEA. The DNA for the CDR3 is TGCAGCGGGGACTTCCCTTTGAACACTGAAGCTTTCTTT. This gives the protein CSGDFPLNTEAFF.

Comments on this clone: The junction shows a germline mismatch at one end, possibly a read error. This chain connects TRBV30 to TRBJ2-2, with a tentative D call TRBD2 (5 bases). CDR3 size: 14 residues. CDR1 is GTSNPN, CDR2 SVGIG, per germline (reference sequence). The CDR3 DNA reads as TGTGCCTGGAGTTCCCACCCCAACACCGGGGAGCTGCTTTTT. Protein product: CAWSSHPNTGELLF.

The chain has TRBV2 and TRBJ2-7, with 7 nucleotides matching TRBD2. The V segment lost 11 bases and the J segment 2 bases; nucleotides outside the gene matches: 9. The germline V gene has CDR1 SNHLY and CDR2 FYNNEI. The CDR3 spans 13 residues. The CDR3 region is CAGASGHTYEQYF. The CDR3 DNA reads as TGTGCCGGAGCTAGCGGCCACACCTACGAGCAGTACTTC.

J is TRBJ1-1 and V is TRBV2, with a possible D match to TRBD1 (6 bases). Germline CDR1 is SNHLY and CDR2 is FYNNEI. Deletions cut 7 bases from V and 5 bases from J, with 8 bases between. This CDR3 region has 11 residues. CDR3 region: CASITGTEAFF. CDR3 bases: TGTGCCAGCATAACAGGGACTGAAGCTTTCTTT.